One sample yielded the 9 T cell receptor beta chains listed below, sequenced in a study of blood T cells in healthy people across ages. Combining a sample-barcoded 5' primer with a J-beta primer mix, a second PCR ran for about 7 to 12 cycles. TCRdb passed the 5' RACE reads through MiXCR, listing each CDR3 protein once. There are some 800,000 distinct CDR3 sequences in the sample; around 42% occur only once, and roughly 19% lies in the top ten. Sequenced material: blood. These receptors were collected from a man aged 55 to 70 in good health.

The chain uses TRBV7-2 and TRBJ2-7, with 10 bases that match TRBD2. V dropped 5 bases and J dropped 2; count of bases not matched to a gene: 6. Germline values: CDR1 SGHTA, CDR2 FQGNSA. The CDR3 has 15 residues. This CDR3 is CASSPLAGGAYEQYF. The CDR3 DNA reads TGTGCCAGCAGCCCATTAGCGGGGGGCGCCTACGAGCAGTACTTC.

Details on this clonotype: A much larger clone lies one base from this, so it may be a read error. V usage is TRBV5-1 and J usage is TRBJ2-5, with a weak D call TRBD1 (6 bases). The DNA end lines up better with TRBJ2-7; the J call may be wrong. The germline gives CDR1 SGHRS, CDR2 YFSETQ. The CDR3 loop spans 14 amino acids. The CDR3 DNA sequence: TGCGCCAGCAGCGTGGAGTCTACAGGGAACGAGCAGTACTTC. Its protein product is CASSVESTGNEQYF.

The rearrangement links TRBV30 to TRBJ1-2; 7 bases fit TRBD1. Germline V lookup: CDR1 GTSNPN, CDR2 SVGIG (reference sequence). V trimming: 4 bases; J trimming: 5 bases; junction bases outside the gene matches: 10. This CDR3 has 14 residues. CDR3 coding DNA: TGTGCCTGGACCGACGACAGGGCGTCATATGGCTACACCTTC. Protein: CAWTDDRASYGYTF.

The chain employs TRBV4-3 and TRBJ1-6; no definite D call. Per germline, CDR1 LGHNA and CDR2 YSLEER. The CDR3 extends over 15 amino acids. V lost 0 bases and J 6 bases, leaving 9 bases between the germline ends. This CDR3 is CASSQDNHINSPLHF. CDR3 coding DNA: TGCGCCAGCAGCCAAGACAACCATATTAATTCACCCCTCCACTTT.

The genes are TRBV4-1 and TRBJ2-3, with TRBD1 identical over 9 bases. The CDR3 is made up of 18 amino acids. J gave up 8 bases and V 0 bases, and 15 bases lay outside the gene matches. The germline gives CDR1 MGHRA, CDR2 YSYEKL. CDR3 sequence (DNA): TGCGCCAGCAGCCAAGACCATGAGGGGACAGGGCTCCATCGTACGCAGTATTTT. This gives the protein CASSQDHEGTGLHRTQYF.

This chain links TRBV4-3 with TRBJ2-4; 10 nucleotides agree with TRBD2. With the DNA end fitting TRBJ2-5 better, the J assignment may be wrong. Germline values: CDR1 LGHNA, CDR2 YSLEER. The CDR3 totals 14 residues. Here the CDR3 reads CASSQGGTSATQYF. In nucleotides, the CDR3 is TGCGCCAGCAGCCAAGGAGGGACTAGCGCGACCCAGTACTTC.

The rearrangement joins TRBV27 to TRBJ2-3, with 7 bases lining up with TRBD2. Trimming removed 3 bases from V and 6 bases from J; junction bases left unmatched: 9. Germline V gene data show CDR1 as MNHEY and CDR2 as SMNVEV (reference sequence). The CDR3 is made up of 15 amino acids. The CDR3 reads CASSFGGSVADTQYF. The CDR3 DNA reads as TGTGCCAGCAGTTTCGGGGGGAGTGTAGCGGATACGCAGTATTTT.

This clonotype was found a few times. This chain links TRBV6-5 with TRBJ1-4; D might be TRBD1 (6 bases). Germline CDR1 and CDR2: MNHEY and SVGAGI. The V gene lost 6 bases and the J gene lost 1 base, with 15 bases spanning the gap. The CDR3 runs to 16 residues. CDR3 residues: CASSRGQPLTNEKLFF. The DNA for the CDR3 is TGTGCCAGCAGCCGCGGACAGCCTTTAACTAATGAAAAACTGTTTTTT.

This clonotype showed up just a few times. CDR3 in amino acids: CASSPDSGAGETQYF. The CDR3 DNA is TGCGCCAGCAGCCCTGATAGCGGGGCTGGAGAGACCCAGTACTTC. The rearrangement joins TRBV5-1 to TRBJ2-5, with 8 bases lining up with TRBD2. The CDR3 runs 15 residues. Germline values: CDR1 SGHRS, CDR2 YFSETQ. V dropped 4 bases and J dropped 4; count of bases not matched to a gene: 9. Full variable domain (rest looked up from reference TRBV5-1 and TRBJ2-5): KAGVTQTPRYLIKTRGQQVTLSCSPISGHRSVSWYQQTPGQGLQFLFEYFSETQRNKGNFPGRFSGRQFSNSRSEMNVSTLELGDSALYLCASSPDSGAGETQYFGPGTRLLVL.